This T cell receptor (beta chain) was recovered during a study of blood T cells in healthy people across ages. In its sample, this clonotype was seen a few times. Trimming shortened V by 8 bases and J by 7 bases, and 9 bases separated the two germline ends. Per the germline V gene, CDR1 is MNHNS and CDR2 is SASEGT. The CDR3 consists of 12 residues. Combining a sample-barcoded 5' primer with a J-beta primer mix, a second PCR ran for roughly 7 to 11 cycles. MiXCR was run by TCRdb on the 5' RACE reads, yielding one entry per CDR3 protein. The sample lists about 810,000 distinct CDR3 sequences, about 36% occurring once.

This clonotype was obtained from a man younger than 30 in good health. This chain connects TRBV6-1 to TRBJ1-6, with a possible D match to TRBD1 (6 bases). Specimen: blood. CDR3: CASDRTNSPLHF. CDR3 nucleotides: TGTGCCAGCGACAGGACGAATTCACCCCTCCACTTT.